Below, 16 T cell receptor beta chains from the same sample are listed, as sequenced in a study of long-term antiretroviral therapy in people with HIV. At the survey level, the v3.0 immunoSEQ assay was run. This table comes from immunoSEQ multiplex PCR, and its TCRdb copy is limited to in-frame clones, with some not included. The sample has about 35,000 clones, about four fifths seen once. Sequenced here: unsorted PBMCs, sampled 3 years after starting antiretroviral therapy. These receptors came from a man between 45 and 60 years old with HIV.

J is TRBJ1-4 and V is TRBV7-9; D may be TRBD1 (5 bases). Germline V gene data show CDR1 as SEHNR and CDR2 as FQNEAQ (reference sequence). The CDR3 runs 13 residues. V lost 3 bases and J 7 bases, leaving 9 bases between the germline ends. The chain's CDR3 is CASSLRGSEKLFF. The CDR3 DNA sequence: TGTGCCAGCAGCTTGAGGGGTAGTGAAAAACTGTTTTTT.

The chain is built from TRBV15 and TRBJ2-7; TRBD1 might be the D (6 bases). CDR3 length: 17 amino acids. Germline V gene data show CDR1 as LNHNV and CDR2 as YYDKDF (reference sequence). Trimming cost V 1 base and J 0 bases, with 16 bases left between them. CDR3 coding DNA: TGTGCCACCAGCAGAGGGGGCTCCAGGGGATTCTCCTACGAGCAGTACTTC. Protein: CATSRGGSRGFSYEQYF.

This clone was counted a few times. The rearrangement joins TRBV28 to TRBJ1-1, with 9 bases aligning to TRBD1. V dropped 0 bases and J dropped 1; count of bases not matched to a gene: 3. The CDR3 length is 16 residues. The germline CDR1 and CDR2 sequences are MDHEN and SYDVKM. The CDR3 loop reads CASSLWTGGRNTEAFF. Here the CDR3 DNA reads TGTGCCAGCAGTTTATGGACAGGGGGGAGGAACACTGAAGCTTTCTTT.

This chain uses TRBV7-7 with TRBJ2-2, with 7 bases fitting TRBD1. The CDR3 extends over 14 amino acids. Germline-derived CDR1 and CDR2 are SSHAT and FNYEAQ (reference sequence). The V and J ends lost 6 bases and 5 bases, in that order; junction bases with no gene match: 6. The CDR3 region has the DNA TGTGCCAGCAGTCTGACAGGGCAAACCGGGGAGCTGTTTTTT. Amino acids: CASSLTGQTGELFF.

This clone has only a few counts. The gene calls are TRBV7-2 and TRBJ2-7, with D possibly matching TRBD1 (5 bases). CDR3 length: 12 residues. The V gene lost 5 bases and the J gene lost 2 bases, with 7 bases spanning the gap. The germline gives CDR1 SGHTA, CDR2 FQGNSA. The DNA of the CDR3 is TGTGCCAGCAGCGCGGACACCTACGAGCAGTACTTC. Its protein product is CASSADTYEQYF.

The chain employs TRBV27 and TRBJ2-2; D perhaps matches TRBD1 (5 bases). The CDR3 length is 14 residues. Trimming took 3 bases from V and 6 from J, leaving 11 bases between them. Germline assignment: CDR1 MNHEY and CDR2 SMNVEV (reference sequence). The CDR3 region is CASSFSGIAGELFF. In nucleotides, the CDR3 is TGTGCCAGCAGTTTTTCAGGGATCGCCGGGGAGCTGTTTTTT.

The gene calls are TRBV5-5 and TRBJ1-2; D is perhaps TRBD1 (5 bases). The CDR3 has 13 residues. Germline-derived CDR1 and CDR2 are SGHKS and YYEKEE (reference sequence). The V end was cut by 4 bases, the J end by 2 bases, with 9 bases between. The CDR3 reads CASSGGLNYGYTF. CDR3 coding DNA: TGTGCCAGCAGCGGGGGTTTAAACTATGGCTACACCTTC. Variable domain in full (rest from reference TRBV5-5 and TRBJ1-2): DAGVTQSPTHLIKTRGQQVTLRCSPISGHKSVSWYQQVLGQGPQFIFQYYEKEERGRGNFPDRFSARQFPNYSSELNVNALLLGDSALYLCASSGGLNYGYTFGSGTRLTVV.

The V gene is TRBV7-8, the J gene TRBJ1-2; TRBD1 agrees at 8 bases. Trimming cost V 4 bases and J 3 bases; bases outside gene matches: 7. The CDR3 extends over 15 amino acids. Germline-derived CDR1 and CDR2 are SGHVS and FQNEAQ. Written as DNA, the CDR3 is TGTGCCAGCAGCTCCTGGACAGGGAAGGACTATGGCTACACCTTC. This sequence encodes CASSSWTGKDYGYTF.

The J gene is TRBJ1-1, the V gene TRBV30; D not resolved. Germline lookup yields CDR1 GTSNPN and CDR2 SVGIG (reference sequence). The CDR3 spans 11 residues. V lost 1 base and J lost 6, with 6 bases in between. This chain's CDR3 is CAWSGAPEAFF. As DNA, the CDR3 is TGTGCCTGGAGTGGGGCGCCTGAAGCTTTCTTT.

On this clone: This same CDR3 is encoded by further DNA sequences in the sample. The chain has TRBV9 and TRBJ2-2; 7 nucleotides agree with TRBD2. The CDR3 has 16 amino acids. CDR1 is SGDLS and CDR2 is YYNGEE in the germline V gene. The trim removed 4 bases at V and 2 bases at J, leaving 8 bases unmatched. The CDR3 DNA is TGTGCCAGCAGCCCCTGGGGGGGGGGAAACACCGGGGAGCTGTTTTTT. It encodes CASSPWGGGNTGELFF.

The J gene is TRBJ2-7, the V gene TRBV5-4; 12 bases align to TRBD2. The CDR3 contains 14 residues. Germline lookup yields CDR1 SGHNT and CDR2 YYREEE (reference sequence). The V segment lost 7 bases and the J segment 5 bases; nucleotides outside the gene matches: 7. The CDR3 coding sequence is TGTGCCAGCGCCGCCGGACTAGCGGGGAACGAGCAGTACTTC. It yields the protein CASAAGLAGNEQYF.

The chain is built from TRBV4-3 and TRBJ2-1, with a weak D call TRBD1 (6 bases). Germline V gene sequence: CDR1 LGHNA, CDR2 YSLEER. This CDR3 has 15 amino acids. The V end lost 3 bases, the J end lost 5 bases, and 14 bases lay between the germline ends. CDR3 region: CASSQGAFQDNEQFF. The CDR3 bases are TGCGCCAGCAGCCAGGGGGCCTTCCAAGACAATGAGCAGTTCTTC.

The CDR3 region is CASSTREKLFF. The CDR3 DNA sequence: TGTGCCAGCAGTACCCGTGAAAAACTGTTTTTT. The gene calls are TRBV2 and TRBJ1-4, with D unclear. V was clipped by 5 bases and J by 7 bases, with 5 bases between them. Germline V gene lookup returns CDR1 SNHLY and CDR2 FYNNEI. The CDR3 is 11 amino acids.

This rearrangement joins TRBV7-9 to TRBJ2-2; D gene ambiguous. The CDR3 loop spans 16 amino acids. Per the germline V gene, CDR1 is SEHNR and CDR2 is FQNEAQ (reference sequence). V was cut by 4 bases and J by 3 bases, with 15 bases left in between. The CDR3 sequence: CASSSLDAGYTGELFF. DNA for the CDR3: TGTGCCAGCAGCTCACTGGATGCCGGGTACACCGGGGAGCTGTTTTTT.

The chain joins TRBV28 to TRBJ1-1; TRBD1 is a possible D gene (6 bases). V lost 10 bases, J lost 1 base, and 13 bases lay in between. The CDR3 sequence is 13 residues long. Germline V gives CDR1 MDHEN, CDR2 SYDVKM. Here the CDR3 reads CAIEGGRNTEAFF. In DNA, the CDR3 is TGTGCCATTGAGGGGGGGAGGAACACTGAAGCTTTCTTT.

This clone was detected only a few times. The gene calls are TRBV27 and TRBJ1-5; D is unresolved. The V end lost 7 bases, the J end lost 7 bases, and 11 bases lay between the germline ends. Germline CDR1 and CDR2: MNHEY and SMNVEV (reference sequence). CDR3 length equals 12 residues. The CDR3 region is CASKNFGQPQHF. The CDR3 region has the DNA TGTGCCAGCAAGAATTTTGGGCAGCCCCAGCATTTT.